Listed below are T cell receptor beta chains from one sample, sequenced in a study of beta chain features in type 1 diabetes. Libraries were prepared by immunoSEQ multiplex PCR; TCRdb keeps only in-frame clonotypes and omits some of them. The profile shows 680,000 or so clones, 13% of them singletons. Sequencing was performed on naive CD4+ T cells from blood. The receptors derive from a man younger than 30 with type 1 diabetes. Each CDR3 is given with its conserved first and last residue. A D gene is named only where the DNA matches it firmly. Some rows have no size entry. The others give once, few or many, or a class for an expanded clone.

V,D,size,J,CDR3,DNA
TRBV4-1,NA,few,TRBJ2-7,CASSQVRGPLPYEQYF,TGCGCCAGCAGCCAAGTTAGGGGACCTCTCCCCTACGAGCAGTACTTC
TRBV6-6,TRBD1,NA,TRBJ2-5,CASTGQGQETQYF,TGTGCCAGCACTGGACAGGGACAAGAGACCCAGTACTTC
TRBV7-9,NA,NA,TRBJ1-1,CASSKGETEAFF,TGTGCCAGCAGCAAAGGGGAGACTGAAGCTTTCTTT
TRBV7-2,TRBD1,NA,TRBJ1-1,CASSRRGQGVRTEAFF,TGTGCCAGCAGTCGAAGGGGACAGGGGGTGAGGACTGAAGCTTTCTTT
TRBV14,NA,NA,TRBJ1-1,CASSQTGRTEAFF,TGTGCCAGCAGCCAAACAGGTCGCACTGAAGCTTTCTTT
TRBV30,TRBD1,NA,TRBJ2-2,CAWTGQANTGELFF,TGTGCCTGGACCGGACAGGCGAACACCGGGGAGCTGTTTTTT
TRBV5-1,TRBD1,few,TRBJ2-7,CASSSWTGDYEQYF,TGCGCCAGCAGCTCTTGGACAGGGGACTACGAGCAGTACTTC
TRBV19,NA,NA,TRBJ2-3,CASSIGGSTDTQYF,TGTGCCAGTAGTATCGGGGGAAGCACAGATACGCAGTATTTT
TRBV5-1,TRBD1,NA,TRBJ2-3,CASSLGQGPDTQYF,TGCGCCAGCAGCTTGGGACAGGGCCCAGATACGCAGTATTTT
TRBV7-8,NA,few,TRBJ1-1,CASSLGHTGTEAFF,TGTGCCAGCAGCTTAGGACATACCGGCACTGAAGCTTTCTTT
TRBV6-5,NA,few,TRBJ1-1,CASSRIQRNTEAFF,TGTGCCAGCAGCCGAATCCAACGGAACACTGAAGCTTTCTTT
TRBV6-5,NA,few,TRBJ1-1,CASTRHGGEAFF,TGTGCCAGCACTAGACACGGAGGTGAAGCTTTCTTT
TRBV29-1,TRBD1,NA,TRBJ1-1,CSVSVRGLNTEAFF,TGCAGCGTTTCCGTTAGGGGGCTGAACACTGAAGCTTTCTTT
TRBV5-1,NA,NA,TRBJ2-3,CASSLGGITDTQYF,TGCGCCAGCAGCTTGGGGGGGATCACAGATACGCAGTATTTT
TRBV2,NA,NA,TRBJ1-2,CASSPTGGYGYTF,TGTGCCAGCAGCCCTACAGGTGGCTATGGCTACACCTTC
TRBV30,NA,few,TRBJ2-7,CAWSFLTDYEQYF,TGTGCCTGGAGTTTCCTCACGGACTACGAGCAGTACTTC
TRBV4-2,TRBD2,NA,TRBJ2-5,CASSPRLAGANSRETQYF,TGTGCCAGCAGCCCGCGACTAGCGGGGGCGAACTCCCGTGAGACCCAGTACTTC
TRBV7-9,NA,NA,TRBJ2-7,CASSLYGGDSYEQYF,TGTGCCAGCAGCCTATACGGGGGGGACAGCTACGAGCAGTACTTC
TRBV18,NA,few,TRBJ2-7,CASSPVGSYEQYF,TGTGCCAGCTCACCAGTGGGGTCCTACGAGCAGTACTTC
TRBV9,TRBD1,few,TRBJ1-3,CASSVATGSSGNTIYF,TGTGCCAGCAGCGTGGCGACAGGGAGCTCTGGAAACACCATATATTTT
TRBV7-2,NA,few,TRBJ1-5,CASSPRAGGNQPQHF,TGTGCCAGCAGCCCCCGGGCAGGGGGCAATCAGCCCCAGCATTTT
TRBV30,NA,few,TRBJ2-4,CAWTPSGGGIQYF,TGTGCCTGGACCCCGTCCGGGGGTGGCATTCAGTACTTC
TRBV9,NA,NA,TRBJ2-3,CASSVRIGLGTDTQYF,TGTGCCAGCAGCGTAAGGATCGGGCTTGGCACAGATACGCAGTATTTT
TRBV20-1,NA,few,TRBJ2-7,CSARTPREQYF,TGCAGTGCTAGAACTCCTCGCGAGCAGTACTTC
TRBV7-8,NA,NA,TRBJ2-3,CASSLAGLGVDTQYF,TGTGCCAGCAGCTTAGCGGGACTCGGGGTTGATACGCAGTATTTT
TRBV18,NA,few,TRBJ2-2,CASSRENPGELFF,TGTGCCAGCTCGCGGGAAAACCCCGGGGAGCTGTTTTTT
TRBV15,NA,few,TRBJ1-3,CATSRGSWSQIGNTIYF,TGTGCCACCAGCAGAGGTTCTTGGTCCCAGATTGGAAACACCATATATTTT
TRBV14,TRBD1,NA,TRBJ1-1,CASSRLDRGTEAFF,TGTGCCAGCAGCCGTCTAGACAGGGGCACTGAAGCTTTCTTT
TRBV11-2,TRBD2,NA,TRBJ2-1,CASSSTSGGLNEQFF,TGTGCCAGCAGCTCAACTAGCGGGGGTTTGAATGAGCAGTTCTTC
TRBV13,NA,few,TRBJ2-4,CASSFRPARGATKNIQYF,TGTGCCAGCAGCTTCCGCCCAGCTCGGGGGGCAACCAAAAACATTCAGTACTTC
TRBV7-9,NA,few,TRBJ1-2,CASSTALF,TGTGCCAGCAGCACTGCCCTCTTC
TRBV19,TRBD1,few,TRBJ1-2,CASAELFQGAGGYTF,TGTGCCAGTGCCGAGCTCTTCCAGGGGGCCGGCGGCTACACCTTC
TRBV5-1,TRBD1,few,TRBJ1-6,CASSSIGGTGDSPLHF,TGCGCCAGCAGCAGTATAGGGGGGACAGGGGATTCACCCCTCCACTTT
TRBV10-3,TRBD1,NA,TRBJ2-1,CAISDPFPGGHEQFF,TGTGCCATCAGTGACCCTTTCCCAGGGGGCCATGAGCAGTTCTTC
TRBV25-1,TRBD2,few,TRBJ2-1,CASSVGGSSYNEQFF,TGTGCCAGCAGTGTCGGGGGGTCCTCCTACAATGAGCAGTTCTTC
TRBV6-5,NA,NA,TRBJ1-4,CASSLQPTNEKLFF,TGTGCCAGCAGCCTACAGCCAACTAATGAAAAACTGTTTTTT
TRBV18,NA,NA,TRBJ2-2,CASSPSSGNTGELFF,TGTGCCAGCTCACCATCATCCGGGAACACCGGGGAGCTGTTTTTT
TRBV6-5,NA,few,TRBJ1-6,CASSWGRKDSPLHF,TGTGCCAGCAGCTGGGGACGGAAAGATTCACCCCTCCACTTT
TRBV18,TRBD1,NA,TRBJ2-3,CASSTTGTGVADTQYF,TGTGCCAGCTCAACCACCGGGACAGGGGTCGCAGATACGCAGTATTTT
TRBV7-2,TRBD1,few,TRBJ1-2,CAGGTGQGISYGYTF,TGTGCCGGGGGGACCGGACAGGGAATTTCATACGGCTACACCTTC
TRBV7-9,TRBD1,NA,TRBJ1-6,CASSSNTGGYNSPLHF,TGTGCCAGCAGCTCCAATACAGGGGGCTATAATTCACCCCTCCACTTT
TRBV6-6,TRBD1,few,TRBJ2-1,CASSAQDRGLEQFF,TGTGCCAGCAGTGCCCAGGACAGGGGTCTTGAGCAGTTCTTC